One and the same sample provided the 23 T cell receptor beta chains below, sequenced in a study of blood T cell repertoires in COVID-19. Some clones are missing from TCRdb's copy, which holds only in-frame ones; the method was immunoSEQ multiplex PCR. The sample records about 120,000 clones, around 80% being singletons. Sequencing was performed on peripheral blood. These receptors all stem from a man between 70 and 80 years old with active or convalescent COVID-19.

The J gene is TRBJ1-5, the V gene TRBV5-4, with TRBD1 matching 8 bases. Germline CDR1 is SGHNT and CDR2 is YYREEE (reference sequence). J gave up 7 bases and V 2 bases, and 5 bases lay outside the gene matches. The CDR3 has 14 residues. The CDR3 sequence is CASSFQGAGQPQHF. DNA of the CDR3: TGTGCCAGCAGCTTTCAGGGGGCAGGACAGCCCCAGCATTTT.

The rearrangement joins TRBV2 to TRBJ1-6; possible D gene TRBD1, 5 bases. CDR3 size: 13 residues. The germline V gene encodes CDR1 SNHLY and CDR2 FYNNEI. The ends were cut back, 11 bases at V and 10 bases at J, with 18 bases in the middle. CDR3 loop: CAAHGEGRSPLHF. Here the CDR3 DNA reads TGTGCCGCTCATGGAGAGGGGAGGTCACCCCTCCACTTT.

The rearrangement joins TRBV7-9 to TRBJ2-1; no firm D call. Per germline, CDR1 SEHNR and CDR2 FQNEAQ (reference sequence). The CDR3 sequence is 14 residues long. Deletions cut 3 bases from V and 0 bases from J, with 6 bases between. The CDR3 DNA sequence: TGTGCCAGCAGCTTGTCCGTCTCCTACAATGAGCAGTTCTTC. This codes for CASSLSVSYNEQFF.

The chain has TRBV24-1 and TRBJ2-7, with a possible D match to TRBD1 (6 bases). The germline CDR1 and CDR2 sequences are KGHDR and SFDVKD. This CDR3 has 14 residues. V lost 4 bases to trimming and J lost 0 bases, with 9 bases between them. The CDR3 DNA reads as TGTGCCACCAGTGACGCCAGGGGCTCCTACGAGCAGTACTTC. Its protein is CATSDARGSYEQYF.

The chain couples TRBV21-1 to TRBJ1-5. TRBV21-1 has pseudogene status. The CDR3 spans 16 residues. The CDR3 spells CASPTRGKYSNQPQHF. The CDR3 nucleotides read TGTGCCAGCCCCACCCGGGGAAAGTATAGCAATCAGCCCCAGCATTTT.

This clone was picked up a small number of times. The CDR3 loop is CASSPQGVGAFF. DNA of the CDR3: TGTGCCAGCAGTCCCCAGGGTGTTGGAGCTTTCTTT. The rearrangement joins TRBV27 to TRBJ1-1; tentative D call: TRBD1 (5 bases). Germline lookup yields CDR1 MNHEY and CDR2 SMNVEV (reference sequence). V lost 5 bases and J lost 10, with 14 bases in between. The CDR3 is made up of 12 amino acids.

The chain combines TRBV9 with TRBJ2-5; 12 bases map to TRBD2. Losses at the gene ends were 3 bases for V and 5 bases for J; bases not matched to a gene: 8. Per germline, CDR1 SGDLS and CDR2 YYNGEE. This CDR3 region has 16 residues. As DNA, the CDR3 is TGTGCCAGCAGCGGAGTGCCTAGCGGGGGGGCGGAGACCCAGTACTTC. Protein product: CASSGVPSGGAETQYF.

CDR3 protein: CASSPPLRGSNEKLFF. As DNA, the CDR3 is TGTGCCAGCAGCCCTCCTCTTAGGGGCAGTAATGAAAAACTGTTTTTT. This rearrangement joins TRBV7-9 to TRBJ1-4, with D possibly matching TRBD1 (5 bases). The V gene lost 5 bases and the J gene lost 4 bases, with 17 bases spanning the gap. The V gene's germline CDR1 is SEHNR and CDR2 FQNEAQ (reference sequence). CDR3 length: 16 residues. The full variable domain, its missing parts supplied by reference TRBV7-9 and TRBJ1-4, is DTGVSQNPRHKITKRGQNVTFRCDPISEHNRLYWYRQTLGQGPEFLTYFQNEAQLEKSRLLSDRFSAERPKGSFSTLEIQRTEQGDSAMYLCASSPPLRGSNEKLFFGSGTQLSVL.

The chain employs TRBV21-1 and TRBJ2-7; the table's D call of TRBD2 was not tested on the DNA. TRBV21-1 is termed a pseudogene. The CDR3 runs to 15 residues. CDR3 residues: CASSKVAAKPYEQYF. The CDR3 nucleotides are TGTGCCAGCAGCAAAGTTGCAGCGAAGCCCTACGAGCAGTACTTC.

This clone was picked up a small number of times. The J gene is TRBJ1-5, the V gene TRBV6-1; 7 positions agree with TRBD1. Germline V gene sequence: CDR1 MNHNS, CDR2 SASEGT. The trim removed 2 bases at V and 4 bases at J, leaving 5 bases unmatched. There are 15 residues in the CDR3. The CDR3 DNA reads as TGTGCCAGCAGTGAACGGGGACAGAGAAATCAGCCCCAGCATTTT. Amino acids: CASSERGQRNQPQHF.

The J gene is TRBJ2-3, the V gene TRBV7-6, with D maybe TRBD2 (6 bases). Germline CDR1 and CDR2: SGHVS and FNYEAQ. V dropped 3 bases and J dropped 0 bases, with 10 bases sitting between them. The CDR3 sequence is 15 residues long. The CDR3 nucleotides read TGTGCCAGCAGCTTCGGCGGGACTAGCACAGATACGCAGTATTTT. It encodes CASSFGGTSTDTQYF.

The chain uses TRBV21-1 and TRBJ2-7; the D call TRBD1 from the table was never checked on the DNA. TRBV21-1 is noted as a pseudogene. This CDR3 has 13 amino acids. The CDR3 sequence is CATPATGAIEQYF. DNA for the CDR3: TGTGCCACCCCGGCGACAGGGGCGATCGAGCAGTACTTC.

This chain links TRBV30 with TRBJ1-1; D is unresolved. V was clipped by 3 bases and J by 1 base, with 6 bases between them. Germline CDR1 GTSNPN, CDR2 SVGIG (reference sequence). The CDR3 covers 12 residues. CDR3 loop: CAWRGQNTEAFF. DNA for the CDR3: TGTGCCTGGAGGGGCCAGAACACTGAAGCTTTCTTT.

V gene TRBV19 combines with J gene TRBJ1-5; D possibly corresponds to TRBD1 (5 bases). The ends were cut back, 2 bases at V and 6 bases at J, with 11 bases in the middle. The germline gives CDR1 LNHDA, CDR2 SQIVND (reference sequence). The CDR3 extends over 14 amino acids. Here the CDR3 reads CASSISRDRQPQHF. The DNA for the CDR3 is TGTGCCAGTAGTATAAGCAGGGATCGTCAGCCCCAGCATTTT.

The chain carries TRBV6-5 and TRBJ1-4, with a weak D call TRBD1 (6 bases). The CDR3 is made up of 13 amino acids. V was trimmed by 7 bases and J by 3 bases, leaving 9 bases between them. Germline V gene sequence: CDR1 MNHEY, CDR2 SVGAGI. The CDR3: CASMRGSNEKLFF. CDR3 sequence (DNA): TGTGCCAGCATGAGGGGGTCTAATGAAAAACTGTTTTTT.

Here the CDR3 reads CASTLRSGADTQYF. CDR3 coding DNA: TGTGCCAGTACCCTCCGTTCGGGTGCGGATACGCAGTATTTT. This chain uses TRBV19 with TRBJ2-3; D remains ambiguous. The CDR3 is 14 residues long. The V gene lost 7 bases and the J gene lost 6 bases, with 17 bases spanning the gap. The germline gives CDR1 LNHDA, CDR2 SQIVND (reference sequence).

The rearrangement joins TRBV2 to TRBJ2-1, with D perhaps matching TRBD2 (6 bases). Germline V gene sequence: CDR1 SNHLY, CDR2 FYNNEI. The CDR3 runs to 14 residues. Trimming took 6 bases from V and 2 from J, leaving 11 bases between them. The CDR3 here is CASSLGTAYNEQFF. The CDR3 bases are TGTGCCAGCAGCCTCGGGACTGCCTACAATGAGCAGTTCTTC.

This clone was observed a few times. The chain joins TRBV11-2 to TRBJ2-2; D not resolved. The CDR3 extends over 14 amino acids. CDR1 and CDR2 (germline): SGHAT, FQNNGV. Trimming removed 5 bases at V and 1 base at J, with 8 bases between. The CDR3 is CASSRAMNTGELFF. In nucleotides, the CDR3 is TGTGCCAGCAGCCGAGCTATGAACACCGGGGAGCTGTTTTTT.

This clone appeared a single time. The chain carries TRBV18 and TRBJ1-5; D is perhaps TRBD1 (6 bases). V was clipped by 2 bases and J by 6 bases, with 14 bases between them. The CDR3 extends over 15 amino acids. Germline loops: CDR1 KGHSH, CDR2 LQKENI. The CDR3 reads CASSPGTGNGQPQHF. CDR3 in DNA: TGTGCCAGCTCACCAGGTACAGGGAATGGTCAGCCCCAGCATTTT.

The genes are TRBV7-8 and TRBJ2-3; D gene ambiguous. The CDR3 has 12 amino acids. From germline, CDR1 is SGHVS and CDR2 FQNEAQ. Between the trimmed V and J ends, which lost 5 bases and 6 bases, there was a span of 9 bases. The CDR3 loop is CASSLSSDTQYF. DNA for the CDR3: TGTGCCAGCAGCCTCTCCTCGGATACGCAGTATTTT.

The chain couples TRBV24-1 to TRBJ2-3; TRBD1 is a possible D gene (6 bases). Germline V gene sequence: CDR1 KGHDR, CDR2 SFDVKD. This CDR3 is 14 amino acids long. V shed 4 bases and J shed 5 bases, with 12 bases lying between them. CDR3 DNA: TGTGCCACCAGTGACCTCCTAGGGGGAGATACGCAGTATTTT. It yields the protein CATSDLLGGDTQYF.

V usage is TRBV10-3 and J usage is TRBJ1-5, with D uncertain. Germline V gene lookup returns CDR1 ENHRY and CDR2 SYGVKD. Trimming stripped 2 bases from V and 2 bases from J, with 7 bases between. The CDR3 is 14 residues long. The CDR3 bases are TGTGCCATCAGTGAGGTCCCGGGCAATCAGCCCCAGCATTTT. This codes for CAISEVPGNQPQHF.

The CDR3 loop is CASSFGQTQYF. The CDR3 DNA reads as TGTGCCAGCAGCTTCGGACAGACGCAGTATTTT. The J gene is TRBJ2-3, the V gene TRBV5-4, with D possibly matching TRBD1 (6 bases). Per germline, CDR1 SGHNT and CDR2 YYREEE (reference sequence). V lost 2 bases and J lost 9, with 7 bases in between. The CDR3 length is 11 residues.